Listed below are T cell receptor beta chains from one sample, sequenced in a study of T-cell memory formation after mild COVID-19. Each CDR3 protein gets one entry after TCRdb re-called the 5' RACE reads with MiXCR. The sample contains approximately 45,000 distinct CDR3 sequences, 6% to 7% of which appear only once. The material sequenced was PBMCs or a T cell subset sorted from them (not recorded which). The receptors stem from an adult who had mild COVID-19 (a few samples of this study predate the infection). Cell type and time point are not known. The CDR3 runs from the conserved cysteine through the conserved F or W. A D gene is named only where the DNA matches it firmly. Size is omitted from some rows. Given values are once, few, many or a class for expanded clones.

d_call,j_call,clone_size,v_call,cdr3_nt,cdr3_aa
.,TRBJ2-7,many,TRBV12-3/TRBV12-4,TGTGCCAGCAGTTTAAATGTCCGGGGGTCGCAGTACTTC,CASSLNVRGSQYF
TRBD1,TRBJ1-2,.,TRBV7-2,TGTGCCAGCAGCCCAACACAGGGGAGTGGGTATGGCTACACCTTC,CASSPTQGSGYGYTF
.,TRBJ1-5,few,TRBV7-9,TGTGCCAGCAGCCCAGGAGGGCAGGGGTATCAGCCCCAGCATTTT,CASSPGGQGYQPQHF
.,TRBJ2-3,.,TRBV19,TGTGCCAGTAGTCTCCGGCGGGGTCCAGATACGCAGTATTTT,CASSLRRGPDTQYF
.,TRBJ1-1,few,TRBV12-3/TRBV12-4,TGTGCCAGCACCCGGACATCTACTAACACTGAAGCTTTCTTT,CASTRTSTNTEAFF
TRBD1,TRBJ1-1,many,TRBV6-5,TGTGCCTGCAGTGACAGGGGAAACACTGAAGCTTTCTTT,CACSDRGNTEAFF
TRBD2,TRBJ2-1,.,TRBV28,TGTGCCAGCAGTTTATTTACTAGCGGGAGGGCCGGGAATGAGCAGTTCTTC,CASSLFTSGRAGNEQFF
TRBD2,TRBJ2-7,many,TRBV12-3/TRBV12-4,TGTGCCAGCAGTTTAGGGCTAGCGGCTTACGAGCAGTACTTC,CASSLGLAAYEQYF
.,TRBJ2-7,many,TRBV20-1,TGCAGTGCCTCCCCTCCGGGGGCTCGGGAGCAGTACTTC,CSASPPGAREQYF
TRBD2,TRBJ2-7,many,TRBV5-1,TGCGCCAGCAGCTTGGGCCCAGCGGGAACCTACGAGCAGTACTTC,CASSLGPAGTYEQYF
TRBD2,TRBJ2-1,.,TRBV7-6,TGTGCCAGCAGCCCTCCAGCGGGGGGTTACAATGAGCAGTTCTTC,CASSPPAGGYNEQFF
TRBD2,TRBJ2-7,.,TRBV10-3,TGTGCCATCAGTGCCACTAGCGGGGAATACGAGCAGTACTTC,CAISATSGEYEQYF
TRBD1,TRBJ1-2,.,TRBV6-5,TGTGCCAGCAGTTACACCGGGGACAGGGGGTTTGGCTACACCTTC,CASSYTGDRGFGYTF
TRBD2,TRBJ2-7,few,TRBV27,TGTGCCAGCAGTAAAGCGGGGCCACCCTCCTACGAGCAGTACTTC,CASSKAGPPSYEQYF
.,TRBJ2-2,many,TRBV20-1,TGCAGTGCTAGGCGACAGTCGAACACCGGGGAGCTGTTTTTT,CSARRQSNTGELFF
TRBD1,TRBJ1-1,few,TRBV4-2,TGTGCCAGCAGCCATCATTCCGGGACAGTGGACACTGAAGCTTTCTTT,CASSHHSGTVDTEAFF
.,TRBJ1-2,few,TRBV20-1,TGCAGTGCTGGGCAGGGGAAATATGACTACACCTTC,CSAGQGKYDYTF
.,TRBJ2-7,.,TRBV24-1,TGTGCCACCCAACAGGGCCACGAGCAGTACTTC,CATQQGHEQYF
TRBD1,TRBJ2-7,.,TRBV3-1,TGTGCCAGCAGCCAGAATAGCGCAGGGGGCGAGCAGTACTTC,CASSQNSAGGEQYF
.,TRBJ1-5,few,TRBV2,TGTGCCAGCAGTGGTGTGGGGCTGAATCAGCCCCAGCATTTT,CASSGVGLNQPQHF
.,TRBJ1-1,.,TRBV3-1,TGTGCCAGCAGCCCGGGTGCTGCCACTGAAGCTTTCTTT,CASSPGAATEAFF
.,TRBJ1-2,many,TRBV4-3,TGCGCCAGCAGCCAAGATGCGAGCGGGCGTCACACCTTC,CASSQDASGRHTF
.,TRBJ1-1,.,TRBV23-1,TGCGCCAGCAGTCCAGACATCTACACTGAAGCTTTCTTT,CASSPDIYTEAFF
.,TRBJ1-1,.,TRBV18,TGTGCCAGCTCTAATTACAGAGACAACACTGAAGCTTTCTTT,CASSNYRDNTEAFF
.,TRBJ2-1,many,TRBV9,TGTGCCAGCAGCGGGAGGGCTAGCGCTAACAATGAGCAGTTCTTC,CASSGRASANNEQFF
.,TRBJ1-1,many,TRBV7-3,TGTGCCAGCAGCTTCCAGGGCCCAACTGAAGCTTTCTTT,CASSFQGPTEAFF
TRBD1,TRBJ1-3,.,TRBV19,TGTGCCAGCGGACAGGGCTCTGGAAACACCATATATTTT,CASGQGSGNTIYF
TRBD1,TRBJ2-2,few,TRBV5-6,TGTGCCAGCAGCCGCAGGGGGCGCTTGACCGGGGAGCTGTTTTTT,CASSRRGRLTGELFF
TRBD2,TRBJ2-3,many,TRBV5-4,TGTGCCAGCAGCTTACTAGCGGGAGGGAGCTATGATACGCAGTATTTT,CASSLLAGGSYDTQYF
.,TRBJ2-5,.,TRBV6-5,TGTGCCAGCAGTTATGGGGGAATACAAGAGACCCAGTACTTC,CASSYGGIQETQYF
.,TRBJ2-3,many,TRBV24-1,TGTGCCACCAGTGATTTTGGGCAGGGAACAGATACGCAGTATTTT,CATSDFGQGTDTQYF
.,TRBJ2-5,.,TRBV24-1,TGTGCCACCACCCTGTCTACCCAAGAGACCCAGTACTTC,CATTLSTQETQYF
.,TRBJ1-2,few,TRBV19,TGTGCCAGTAGTATAAATGGCGCGTGGACCTTC,CASSINGAWTF
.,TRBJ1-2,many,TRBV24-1,TGTGCCACCAGTGACTCCCCAGGAGGGCCGCACTATGGCTACACCTTC,CATSDSPGGPHYGYTF
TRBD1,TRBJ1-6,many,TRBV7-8,TGTGCCAGCAGACCGGGACAGGGGGCTTATTCACCCCTCCACTTT,CASRPGQGAYSPLHF
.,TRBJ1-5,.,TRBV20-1,TGCAGTGCTAGCACGGGGGGCGCGGTCAATCAGCCCCAGCATTTT,CSASTGGAVNQPQHF
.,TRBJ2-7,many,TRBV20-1,TGCAGTGCTAGATCATTGGGAGTGCAGTACTTC,CSARSLGVQYF
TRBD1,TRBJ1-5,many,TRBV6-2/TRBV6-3,TGTGCCAGCAGTGTGGACAGGGTGGTAGGCAATCAGCCCCAGCATTTT,CASSVDRVVGNQPQHF
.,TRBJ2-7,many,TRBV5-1,TGCGCCAGCAGCTCCTCCTACGAGCAGTACTTC,CASSSSYEQYF
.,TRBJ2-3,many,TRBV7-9,TGTGCCAGCAGCCCTCAAGGGGATACGCAGTATTTT,CASSPQGDTQYF
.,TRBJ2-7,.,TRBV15,TGTGCCACCAGCAGAGAGGGCGGGGTCGCCTACGAGCAGTACTTC,CATSREGGVAYEQYF
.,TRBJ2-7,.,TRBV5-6,TGTGCCAGCAGCTGGGGGGACAGCCAAGGCTACGAGCAGTACTTC,CASSWGDSQGYEQYF
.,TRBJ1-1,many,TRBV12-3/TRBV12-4,TGTGCCAGCACCACGGAGGGTGGGACGACTGAAGCTTTCTTT,CASTTEGGTTEAFF
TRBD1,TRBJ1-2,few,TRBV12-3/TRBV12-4,TGTGCCAGCAGTTTAACAGGGGGGTATGGCTACACCTTC,CASSLTGGYGYTF
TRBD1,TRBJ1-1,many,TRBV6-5,TGTGCCAGCAGTTGGGACAGAGAAGCTTTCTTT,CASSWDREAFF
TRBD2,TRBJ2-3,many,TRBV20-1,TGCAGTGCTAGAGTGACTAGCGGGGGGCCATTGCATACGCAGTATTTT,CSARVTSGGPLHTQYF
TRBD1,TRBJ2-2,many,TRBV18,TGTGCCAGCTCACCACGTCCCGGGACAGGGAGGACCGGGGAGCTGTTTTTT,CASSPRPGTGRTGELFF
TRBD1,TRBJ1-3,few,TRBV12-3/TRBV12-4,TGTGCCAGCAGTGGGGACAGGAGCTCTGGAAACACCATATATTTT,CASSGDRSSGNTIYF
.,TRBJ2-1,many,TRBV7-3,TGTGCCAGCAGCCCGAGACAGTCCGTAAATGAGCAGTTCTTC,CASSPRQSVNEQFF
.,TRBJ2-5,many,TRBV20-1,TGCAGTCAAAAACGGCAGGGACACGAGACCCAGTACTTC,CSQKRQGHETQYF
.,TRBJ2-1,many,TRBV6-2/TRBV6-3,TGTGCCAGCTGCTCTCCCGGGACCAACCTGTTGGATGAGCAGTTCTTC,CASCSPGTNLLDEQFF
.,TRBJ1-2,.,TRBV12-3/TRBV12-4,TGTGCCAGCAATGCAGGATTCCGCTATGGCTACACCTTC,CASNAGFRYGYTF
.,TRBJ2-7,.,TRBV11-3,TGTGCCAGCAGCCCTCCCCCAGTCTCCCGAGAGCAGTACTTC,CASSPPPVSREQYF
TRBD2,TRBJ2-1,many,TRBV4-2,TGTGCCAGCAGCCAGGAACCCCAACGCACTAGCGGGAGCGTATCAATGAATGAGCAGTTCTTC,CASSQEPQRTSGSVSMNEQFF
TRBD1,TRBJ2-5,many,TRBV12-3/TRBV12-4,TGTGCCAGCACCTTCCGGGACAGGGCTCTAACGGAGACCCAGTACTTC,CASTFRDRALTETQYF
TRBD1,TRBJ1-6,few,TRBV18,TGTGCCAGCTCACGGGGACAGGATAATTCACCCCTCCACTTT,CASSRGQDNSPLHF